The clone carrying this TCR beta chain was counted a few times. The target antigen is unknown. This entry belongs to a study of cytomegalovirus exposure and HLA in healthy donors. About the research overall: The roughly 100 million unique TCR beta sequences, from about 190 million T cells, were found by an earlier analysis. General observations from the study: Sequencing likely produced, as an artifact, a cluster of highly shared sequence variants. Cytomegalovirus-associated TCR beta chains were listed, numbering over 150. Rare TCR sequences dominated, though some public TCRs recurred in many donors.

The PCR ran on 60 Vbeta and 13 Jbeta primers. The protocol was immunoSEQ multiplex PCR, while the TCRdb copy is restricted to in-frame clones and leaves out a portion. The sample consists of about 280,000 clones, 80% to 90% of them appearing once. Trimming cost V 6 bases and J 8 bases, with 25 bases left between them. Germline V gene data show CDR1 as SNHLY and CDR2 as FYNNEI. The CDR3 has 17 residues. Input material: PBMCs. J is TRBJ2-2 and V is TRBV2, with D perhaps matching TRBD1 (7 bases). The receptor's source is a woman between 18 and 29 years old in good health and CMV-seronegative. The CDR3 nucleotides read TGTGCCAGCAGCGCCAGGGGGGTTTTGGTGTCCCCAGGGGAGCTGTTTTTT. Its translation is CASSARGVLVSPGELFF. Full variable domain (outside the CDR3, taken from reference TRBV2 and TRBJ2-2): EPEVTQTPSHQVTQMGQEVILRCVPISNHLYFYWYRQILGQKVEFLVSFYNNEISEKSEIFDDQFSVERPDGSNFTLKIRSTKLEDSAMYFCASSARGVLVSPGELFFGEGSRLTVL.